Listed below are T cell receptor beta chains from one sample, sequenced in a study of monozygotic twins with cystic fibrosis. Sequencing used immunoSEQ multiplex PCR; TCRdb keeps in-frame clones, though not all of them. This sample has 17,000 or so clones; 96% occur once, and the top ten carry 0.5% to 0.7%. Sequencing used blood. These receptors were obtained from a girl aged 2 to 10 with cystic fibrosis. The CDR3 runs from the conserved cysteine through the conserved F or W. A D gene is named only where the DNA matches it firmly. Clone size is given for some rows only: seen once, a few or many times, or a class if the clone is expanded.

cdr3_aa: CASSVGPSGLHYYGYTF; cdr3_nt: TGTGCCAGCAGCGTAGGCCCCTCTGGGCTTCACTACTATGGCTACACCTTC; d_call: .; j_call: TRBJ1-2; clone_size: .; v_call: TRBV9
cdr3_aa: CASSLFSAHGYTF; cdr3_nt: TGTGCCAGCAGCTTATTTTCCGCCCATGGCTACACCTTC; d_call: .; j_call: TRBJ1-2; clone_size: .; v_call: TRBV7-9
cdr3_aa: CASSELFSWGRDEQFF; cdr3_nt: TGCGCCAGCAGTGAGTTGTTTAGTTGGGGGCGCGATGAGCAGTTCTTC; d_call: .; j_call: TRBJ2-1; clone_size: .; v_call: TRBV10-1
cdr3_aa: CASSRGLAGAYEQYF; cdr3_nt: TGTGCCAGCAGTAGAGGACTAGCGGGGGCGTACGAGCAGTACTTC; d_call: TRBD2; j_call: TRBJ2-7; clone_size: .; v_call: TRBV2
cdr3_aa: CASSESGLAGRDQETQYF; cdr3_nt: TGCGCCAGCAGTGAGTCTGGGCTAGCGGGTAGGGACCAAGAGACCCAGTACTTC; d_call: TRBD2; j_call: TRBJ2-5; clone_size: .; v_call: TRBV10-1
cdr3_aa: CAWSVQGVWGANVLTF; cdr3_nt: TGTGCCTGGAGTGTACAGGGAGTCTGGGGGGCCAACGTCCTGACTTTC; d_call: .; j_call: TRBJ2-6; clone_size: .; v_call: TRBV30
cdr3_aa: CASSLGQYSNQPQHF; cdr3_nt: TGTGCCAGCAGCTTGGGACAATATAGCAATCAGCCCCAGCATTTT; d_call: .; j_call: TRBJ1-5; clone_size: .; v_call: TRBV5-8
cdr3_aa: CASSILGLGGYTF; cdr3_nt: TGTGCCAGTAGTATACTAGGGCTGGGTGGCTACACCTTC; d_call: .; j_call: TRBJ1-2; clone_size: .; v_call: TRBV19
cdr3_aa: CASSHYLAGALQETQYF; cdr3_nt: TGCGCCAGCAGCCACTACCTAGCGGGGGCGCTCCAAGAGACCCAGTACTTC; d_call: TRBD2; j_call: TRBJ2-5; clone_size: .; v_call: TRBV4-3
cdr3_aa: CASIPGGGDTEAFF; cdr3_nt: TGTGCCAGCATCCCCGGGGGGGGCGACACTGAAGCTTTCTTT; d_call: .; j_call: TRBJ1-1; clone_size: few; v_call: TRBV6-5
cdr3_aa: CASSLAPGQGGGNTIYF; cdr3_nt: TGTGCCAGCAGCTTAGCCCCGGGACAGGGTGGAGGAAACACCATATATTTT; d_call: TRBD1; j_call: TRBJ1-3; clone_size: .; v_call: TRBV7-6
cdr3_aa: CASSERPGAQFTEAFF; cdr3_nt: TGTGCCAGCAGTGAAAGGCCAGGGGCCCAATTCACTGAAGCTTTCTTT; d_call: .; j_call: TRBJ1-1; clone_size: .; v_call: TRBV6-1
cdr3_aa: CASSYDLYHPSEKLFF; cdr3_nt: TGTGCCAGCAGTTACGATCTCTATCATCCATCGGAAAAACTGTTTTTT; d_call: .; j_call: TRBJ1-4; clone_size: .; v_call: TRBV6-5
cdr3_aa: CAWSGRAGNTIYF; cdr3_nt: TGTGCCTGGAGTGGGCGGGCTGGAAACACCATATATTTT; d_call: .; j_call: TRBJ1-3; clone_size: .; v_call: TRBV30
cdr3_aa: CAWSTAGVVHEQYF; cdr3_nt: TGTGCCTGGAGTACAGCGGGGGTGGTCCACGAGCAGTACTTC; d_call: TRBD2; j_call: TRBJ2-7; clone_size: .; v_call: TRBV30
cdr3_aa: CASSRSPGELFF; cdr3_nt: TGTGCCAGCAGTCGATCCCCCGGGGAGCTGTTTTTT; d_call: .; j_call: TRBJ2-2; clone_size: .; v_call: TRBV27
cdr3_aa: CAISEGLASNYEQYF; cdr3_nt: TGTGCCATCAGTGAGGGACTGGCAAGTAACTACGAGCAGTACTTC; d_call: .; j_call: TRBJ2-7; clone_size: .; v_call: TRBV10-3
cdr3_aa: CASSLEEGSTEAFF; cdr3_nt: TGTGCCAGCAGCTTAGAGGAGGGCTCCACTGAAGCTTTCTTT; d_call: .; j_call: TRBJ1-1; clone_size: .; v_call: TRBV7-2
cdr3_aa: CASSLGQGTNQPQHF; cdr3_nt: TGCGCCAGCAGCTTGGGGCAGGGGACGAATCAGCCCCAGCATTTT; d_call: .; j_call: TRBJ1-5; clone_size: .; v_call: TRBV5-1
cdr3_aa: CASSLAQAAQSVHYEQYF; cdr3_nt: TGCGCCAGCAGCTTGGCCCAGGCAGCCCAGTCCGTTCACTACGAGCAGTACTTC; d_call: .; j_call: TRBJ2-7; clone_size: .; v_call: TRBV5-1
cdr3_aa: CASKTRDSRNYGYTF; cdr3_nt: TGTGCCAGCAAAACAAGGGACTCCCGTAACTATGGCTACACCTTC; d_call: .; j_call: TRBJ1-2; clone_size: .; v_call: TRBV6-5
cdr3_aa: CASSPSGPYEQYF; cdr3_nt: TGTGCCAGCAGCCCCAGCGGGCCCTACGAGCAGTACTTC; d_call: .; j_call: TRBJ2-7; clone_size: .; v_call: TRBV7-6
cdr3_aa: CASSLGLMSYEQYF; cdr3_nt: TGTGCCAGCAGCTTAGGTTTAATGAGCTACGAGCAGTACTTC; d_call: .; j_call: TRBJ2-7; clone_size: .; v_call: TRBV11-2
cdr3_aa: CASSGIGSTDTQYF; cdr3_nt: TGTGCCAGCAGCGGTATAGGGAGCACAGATACGCAGTATTTT; d_call: .; j_call: TRBJ2-3; clone_size: once; v_call: TRBV7-9
cdr3_aa: CASSLVSGVGEAFF; cdr3_nt: TGTGCCAGCAGTTTAGTTTCAGGGGTCGGTGAAGCTTTCTTT; d_call: .; j_call: TRBJ1-1; clone_size: .; v_call: TRBV28
cdr3_aa: CASSAYRANYGYTF; cdr3_nt: TGTGCCAGCAGTGCATACAGGGCTAACTATGGCTACACCTTC; d_call: .; j_call: TRBJ1-2; clone_size: .; v_call: TRBV27
cdr3_aa: CASSLEARAFRGYTF; cdr3_nt: TGTGCCAGCAGCTTAGAGGCCAGAGCTTTTAGGGGCTACACCTTC; d_call: .; j_call: TRBJ1-2; clone_size: .; v_call: TRBV7-8
cdr3_aa: CASSLELINEKLFF; cdr3_nt: TGCGCCAGCAGCTTGGAACTGATTAATGAAAAACTGTTTTTT; d_call: .; j_call: TRBJ1-4; clone_size: .; v_call: TRBV5-1
cdr3_aa: CASSLEETGGAGELFF; cdr3_nt: TGTGCCAGTAGTCTTGAGGAGACAGGGGGAGCCGGGGAGCTGTTTTTT; d_call: TRBD1; j_call: TRBJ2-2; clone_size: .; v_call: TRBV19
cdr3_aa: CASSSLSIQGNGYTF; cdr3_nt: TGTGCCAGCAGTTCCCTCTCAATACAGGGGAATGGCTACACCTTC; d_call: TRBD1; j_call: TRBJ1-2; clone_size: once; v_call: TRBV6-5
cdr3_aa: CASSTQTPYRDTQYF; cdr3_nt: TGCGCCAGCAGCACACAGACTCCTTACCGAGATACGCAGTATTTT; d_call: .; j_call: TRBJ2-3; clone_size: .; v_call: TRBV5-1
cdr3_aa: CASSPESSAVYEQYF; cdr3_nt: TGTGCCAGCTCACCAGAATCCAGCGCGGTCTACGAGCAGTACTTC; d_call: .; j_call: TRBJ2-7; clone_size: .; v_call: TRBV18
cdr3_aa: CASSQGQGASAAFF; cdr3_nt: TGTGCCAGCAGCCAAGGACAGGGGGCATCTGCAGCTTTCTTT; d_call: TRBD1; j_call: TRBJ1-1; clone_size: .; v_call: TRBV14
cdr3_aa: CAWSAGPFAETQYF; cdr3_nt: TGTGCCTGGAGTGCGGGACCCTTCGCGGAGACCCAGTACTTC; d_call: .; j_call: TRBJ2-5; clone_size: once; v_call: TRBV30
cdr3_aa: CSAPEVQEGFF; cdr3_nt: TGCAGTGCTCCTGAGGTACAGGAGGGGTTCTTC; d_call: .; j_call: TRBJ2-1; clone_size: .; v_call: TRBV20-1
cdr3_aa: CASSSLEAVSYEQYF; cdr3_nt: TGTGCCAGCAGTTCCCTCGAAGCCGTCTCCTACGAGCAGTACTTC; d_call: .; j_call: TRBJ2-7; clone_size: .; v_call: TRBV27
cdr3_aa: CASRLTSGVSGELFF; cdr3_nt: TGTGCCAGCAGACTGACTAGCGGGGTTTCCGGGGAGCTGTTTTTT; d_call: TRBD2; j_call: TRBJ2-2; clone_size: .; v_call: TRBV2
cdr3_aa: CASSPPENNEQFF; cdr3_nt: TGTGCCAGCAGTCCCCCCGAAAACAATGAGCAGTTCTTC; d_call: .; j_call: TRBJ2-1; clone_size: .; v_call: TRBV27
cdr3_aa: CASSIVTDIAYQPQHF; cdr3_nt: TGTGCCAGTAGTATAGTAACAGATATAGCGTATCAGCCCCAGCATTTT; d_call: .; j_call: TRBJ1-5; clone_size: once; v_call: TRBV19
cdr3_aa: CSAGGWVGYTF; cdr3_nt: TGCAGTGCCGGCGGGTGGGTTGGCTACACCTTC; d_call: .; j_call: TRBJ1-2; clone_size: .; v_call: TRBV20-1
cdr3_aa: CASSLFSARMTTTEAFF; cdr3_nt: TGTGCCAGCAGTTTATTTTCGGCCCGGATGACTACCACTGAAGCTTTCTTT; d_call: .; j_call: TRBJ1-1; clone_size: .; v_call: TRBV28
cdr3_aa: CASGLVHPGQGKIYEQYF; cdr3_nt: TGTGCTAGTGGTTTGGTACACCCCGGACAGGGAAAAATCTACGAGCAGTACTTC; d_call: TRBD1; j_call: TRBJ2-7; clone_size: .; v_call: TRBV12-5